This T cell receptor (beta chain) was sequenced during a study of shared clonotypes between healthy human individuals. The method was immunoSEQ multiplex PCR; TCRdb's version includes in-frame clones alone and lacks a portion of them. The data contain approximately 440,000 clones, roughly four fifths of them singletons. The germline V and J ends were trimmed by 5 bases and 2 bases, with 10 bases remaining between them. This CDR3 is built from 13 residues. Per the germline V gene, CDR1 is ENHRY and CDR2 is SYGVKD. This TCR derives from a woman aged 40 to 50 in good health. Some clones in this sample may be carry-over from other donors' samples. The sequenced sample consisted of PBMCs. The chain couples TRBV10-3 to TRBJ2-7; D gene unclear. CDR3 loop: CAISSPTTYEQYF. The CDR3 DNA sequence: TGTGCCATCAGTTCCCCTACAACCTACGAGCAGTACTTC.